These T cell receptor beta chains were read from a single sample in a study of T-cell memory formation after mild COVID-19. One entry per CDR3 protein, called by TCRdb with MiXCR from the 5' RACE reads. The sample consists of 200,000 or so distinct CDR3 sequences, roughly 18% of them appearing once. Specimen: PBMCs or a T cell subset sorted from them (not recorded which). The source of these receptors is an adult woman who had mild COVID-19 (a few samples of this study predate the infection). Cell type and time point are not known. The CDR3 runs from the conserved cysteine through the conserved F or W. A D gene is named only where the DNA matches it firmly. Expanded clones get a size class; other rows say once, few or many, or leave the size out.

clone_size | j_call | v_call | d_call | cdr3_nt | cdr3_aa
- | TRBJ2-6 | TRBV6-5 | - | TGTGCCAGCAGAGAGACGGGATCTGGGGCCAACGTCCTGACTTTC | CASRETGSGANVLTF
many | TRBJ2-1 | TRBV6-5 | - | TGTGCCAGCAGTTACGGGGGACCAGAGAGGGAGCAGTTCTTC | CASSYGGPEREQFF
- | TRBJ2-7 | TRBV15 | - | TGTGCCACCAGCAGAGATCCGAACTCCTACGAGCAGTACTTC | CATSRDPNSYEQYF
- | TRBJ1-1 | TRBV7-2 | TRBD1 | TGTGCCAGCAGCCGGGACAGGGCCACTGAAGCTTTCTTT | CASSRDRATEAFF
- | TRBJ2-2 | TRBV7-3 | - | TGTGCCAGCAGATTAGGAGGGACACTGAACACCGGGGAGCTGTTTTTT | CASRLGGTLNTGELFF
few | TRBJ1-6 | TRBV12-3/TRBV12-4 | - | TGTGCCAGCAGTTTTACCGGATGGAATTCACCCCTCCACTTT | CASSFTGWNSPLHF
- | TRBJ2-1 | TRBV9 | - | TGTGCCAGCAGCCCGGGGTTTGGCTCCTACAATGAGCAGTTCTTC | CASSPGFGSYNEQFF
- | TRBJ2-7 | TRBV7-2 | - | TGTGCCAGCAGCTTAAGGAACGAGCAGTACTTC | CASSLRNEQYF
few | TRBJ1-5 | TRBV12-3/TRBV12-4 | - | TGTGCCAGCAGTTTTACGGACACAAATCAGCCCCAGCATTTT | CASSFTDTNQPQHF
many | TRBJ1-1 | TRBV12-3/TRBV12-4 | - | TGTGCCAGCAGTTTCCAGGGAGGCACTGAAGCTTTCTTT | CASSFQGGTEAFF
many | TRBJ2-7 | TRBV7-8 | TRBD1 | TGTGCCAGCAGCTTAGGATCCGGACAGGGCTACGAGCAGTACTTC | CASSLGSGQGYEQYF
few | TRBJ2-1 | TRBV20-1 | - | TGCAGTGCTAGAGCTGCGGGACCCCTTGAGAATGAGCAGTTCTTC | CSARAAGPLENEQFF
- | TRBJ2-5 | TRBV27 | - | TGTGCCAGCAGTTTCAATTTCGGCAGGGGGGCTCGGGAGACCCAGTACTTC | CASSFNFGRGARETQYF
- | TRBJ2-6 | TRBV6-2/TRBV6-3 | - | TGTGCCAGCAGTTACGGGCAGGGCTCTTCCTCTGGGGCCAACGTCCTGACTTTC | CASSYGQGSSSGANVLTF
- | TRBJ2-1 | TRBV20-1 | TRBD2 | TGCAGTGCTAGGGATCCTAGCGGGCAACACAATGAGCAGTTCTTC | CSARDPSGQHNEQFF
few | TRBJ1-1 | TRBV7-8 | TRBD1 | TGTGCCAGCAGCGGGGGGACAGGCATTATGAACACTGAAGCTTTCTTT | CASSGGTGIMNTEAFF
few | TRBJ2-3 | TRBV4-1 | - | TGCGCCAGCAGCTCAGGAGGGGTAGCAGATACGCAGTATTTT | CASSSGGVADTQYF
few | TRBJ2-3 | TRBV2 | TRBD2 | TGTGCCAGCAGCCACGTCTCTAGCGGGGGACCCACAGATACGCAGTATTTT | CASSHVSSGGPTDTQYF
- | TRBJ2-7 | TRBV20-1 | TRBD2 | TGCAGTGCTAGAGGGACTAGCGGGGGGGCCCACGAGCAGTACTTC | CSARGTSGGAHEQYF
few | TRBJ2-3 | TRBV7-2 | - | TGTGCCACCAGACCACCCGGGGATACGCAGTATTTT | CATRPPGDTQYF
- | TRBJ2-7 | TRBV20-1 | - | TGCAGTGCTGGACAAGACAGCTACGAGCAGTACTTC | CSAGQDSYEQYF
few | TRBJ2-1 | TRBV10-3 | - | TGTGCCATCACAGAGGCGTCTTCCTACAATGAGCAGTTCTTC | CAITEASSYNEQFF
few | TRBJ1-2 | TRBV20-1 | TRBD1 | TGCAGTGCGCATCCCCGACAGGGGCTCGGCGGGGACTATGGCTACACCTTC | CSAHPRQGLGGDYGYTF
few | TRBJ1-2 | TRBV7-3 | TRBD1 | TGTGCCAGCAGCTCGGGACAGGGAAGATGGGTCGACTACACCTTC | CASSSGQGRWVDYTF
many | TRBJ1-2 | TRBV7-3 | TRBD1 | TGTGCCAGCAGCCCATCCTTATTCTTTTCCGGGACAGGGGAGGGAGAACGTAGAGGCTACACCTTC | CASSPSLFFSGTGEGERRGYTF
few | TRBJ2-7 | TRBV20-1 | - | TGCAGTGCTAGAGATAGAGGGGACTCCTACGAGCAGTACTTC | CSARDRGDSYEQYF
many | TRBJ2-2 | TRBV12-3/TRBV12-4 | TRBD2 | TGTGCCAGCAGTCTGACTAGCACAAACACCGGGGAGCTGTTTTTT | CASSLTSTNTGELFF
- | TRBJ2-1 | TRBV27 | - | TGTGCCAGCAGTTTACTGGGAACAGCCTCCTACAATGAGCAGTTCTTC | CASSLLGTASYNEQFF
few | TRBJ2-4 | TRBV20-1 | - | TGCAGTGCTAGAAAGTCAGATAACATTCAGTACTTC | CSARKSDNIQYF
- | TRBJ2-3 | TRBV10-3 | TRBD2 | TGTGCCACCGCGCGACTAGCGGGGACGACTAGCACAGATACGCAGTATTTT | CATARLAGTTSTDTQYF
- | TRBJ2-7 | TRBV7-2 | TRBD1 | TGTGCCAGCAGCTCCTTCGGGACAGGTTACTACGAGCAGTACTTC | CASSSFGTGYYEQYF
many | TRBJ1-1 | TRBV9 | TRBD1 | TGTGCCAGCAGCCCCTGGACAGGTCGTGAAGCTTTCTTT | CASSPWTGREAFF
- | TRBJ2-5 | TRBV20-1 | - | TGCAGTGCCTCTCCCGGGACCCAGTACTTC | CSASPGTQYF
- | TRBJ1-2 | TRBV4-1 | TRBD1 | TGCGCCAGCAGCCAAGAGGCAGGGGGCTTGGGATACACCTTC | CASSQEAGGLGYTF
- | TRBJ1-1 | TRBV30 | - | TGTGCCTGGAATCCCGGCAACAGGGCTGGTAGAGCTTTCTTT | CAWNPGNRAGRAFF
few | TRBJ1-1 | TRBV7-2 | - | TGTGCCAGCAGCTCCCTGTGGGGGGGCGGCACTGAAGCTTTCTTT | CASSSLWGGGTEAFF
many | TRBJ2-3 | TRBV7-2 | - | TGTGCCAGCAGCTTAGACATCCCCGGTACGCAGTATTTT | CASSLDIPGTQYF
few | TRBJ2-2 | TRBV15 | - | TGTGCCACCGGTTCTGTTTTTGGGGAGCTGTTTTTT | CATGSVFGELFF
- | TRBJ2-7 | TRBV5-1 | - | TGCGCCAGCCAGAACAGGGAGAAAGACGAGCAGTACTTC | CASQNREKDEQYF
- | TRBJ2-1 | TRBV6-2/TRBV6-3 | - | TGTGCCAGCGCGGGGACTTTGATTATCACCTACAATGAGCAGTTCTTC | CASAGTLIITYNEQFF
few | TRBJ2-3 | TRBV7-3 | TRBD2 | TGTGCCAGCAGCCTAACCGGGACTAGCTTTCCAGATACGCAGTATTTT | CASSLTGTSFPDTQYF
- | TRBJ2-7 | TRBV28 | TRBD2 | TGTGCCAGCAGTACAACACTAGCGGAAGCTTCCTACGAGCAGTACTTC | CASSTTLAEASYEQYF
many | TRBJ1-5 | TRBV12-3/TRBV12-4 | - | TGTGCCAGCAGTTTCCGCCGGACTAATCAGCCCCAGCATTTT | CASSFRRTNQPQHF
- | TRBJ2-5 | TRBV12-3/TRBV12-4 | TRBD1 | TGTGCCAGCAGTTTGAGGGGACAGGGAGAGCCCCAGTACTTC | CASSLRGQGEPQYF
- | TRBJ2-3 | TRBV24-1 | TRBD2 | TGTGCCACCAGTGCCTTCGGCGGGCTAGCGGGACAAACAGATACGCAGTATTTT | CATSAFGGLAGQTDTQYF
few | TRBJ2-7 | TRBV7-2 | - | TGTGCCAGCAGCCAAGGACAGTGGTCCTACGAGCAGTACTTC | CASSQGQWSYEQYF
many | TRBJ2-7 | TRBV3-1 | TRBD2 | TGTGCCAGCAGCCAACGGGGGGGCTACGAGCAGTACTTC | CASSQRGGYEQYF
- | TRBJ2-1 | TRBV5-6 | - | TGTGCCAGCAGCTTGGGTATACAAGCAGAGCAGTTCTTC | CASSLGIQAEQFF